Sequencing of this T cell receptor (beta chain) was carried out in a study of shared clonotypes between healthy human individuals. About the study: Per donor, CD8 memory used one plate, CD8 naive used two, CD4 memory used three and CD4 naive used three. The study's findings and limits: Clonotype sharing among the donors was expected to vary with sequencing depth.

The method was immunoSEQ multiplex PCR; TCRdb's version includes in-frame clones alone and lacks a portion of them. Among over a million clones listed, 95% to 99% were seen once. The CDR3 has 15 amino acids. Looked up from germline, CDR1 is SGHTA and CDR2 is FQGNSA. V gave up 5 bases and J gave up 6 bases; unmatched junction bases: 8. In the case of this clone: Its antigen is undetermined.

The V call is TRBV7-2, the J call TRBJ1-5, with 9 bases identical to TRBD1. The sequenced sample consisted of naive CD4+ T cells sorted from blood. Subset: CD45RA+ positively selected. The receptor was derived from a man younger than 40 in good health. The CDR3 DNA follows: TGTGCCAGCAGCCCAGACAGGGGGTTGTTTCAGCCCCAGCATTTT. Amino acids: CASSPDRGLFQPQHF.